This section outlines one TCR beta chain sequence together with its context. Its antigen is unknown. Within one base of it there is no much larger clone, and no base qualities were kept. From the germline V gene, CDR1 is MNHNS and CDR2 is SASEGT. From its cysteine to its phenylalanine, the CDR3 spans 16 amino acids. Only the CDR3 DNA is retained, 48 bases long and in frame from the first base. V was cut back by 0 bases and J by 9 bases, leaving a gap of 15 bases between them. This specimen comes from a study of shared clonotypes between healthy human individuals (TCRdb year 2020). Context from the whole study: The cohort comprised two women and three men aged 18 to 49 years. Blood TCR repertoires of four to six healthy adults were deeply sequenced to estimate repertoire size and the extent of clonotype sharing between individuals. For each donor, CD4 naive and CD4 memory were each run on three plates, CD8 naive on two plates, and CD8 memory on one plate. To increase sequencing depth and limit assay-specific biases, different laboratories used diverse techniques to prepare libraries and sequence TCR repertoires. Between about 0.8 and 9 billion PBMCs per donor were obtained by leukapheresis.

Using the deep immunoSEQ assay, TCR CDR3 regions were amplified from genomic DNA by multiplex PCR. For each cell subset, the extracted genomic DNA was distributed evenly across all wells of several immunoSEQ 96-well plates, and each plate served as one replicate. Each replicate PCR for sorted subsets received around 200 ng genomic DNA, equal to roughly 30,000 T cell genomes. The purified libraries were quantified using a Qubit 3.0 fluorometer, sized with a Bioanalyzer 2100, and then quantified again using the KAPA Library Quantification kit. Each immunoSEQ 96-well plate was sequenced on its own single-read 150-cycle Illumina NextSeq 550 flow cell. Regarding the original processing steps: Because the immunoSEQ output held only junctional sequences and lacked quality scores, the filtering could not match the filtering applied to full-length reads. To assign V/J genes and CDR3, sequences were annotated using PyIR, a Python wrapper for IgBLAST v1.9, with IMGT germline references. Reads were filtered out if the reads had weak V/J assignments (E-value above 1e-6), no CDR3, stop codons, out-of-frame junctions, or ambiguous translated residues. A V3J clonotype was defined by an identical inferred V gene, J gene, and CDR3 amino acid sequence. To compute the percentage overlap between repertoires, the number of shared unique clonotypes was divided by the size of the smaller repertoire. Richness of each repertoire was evaluated using RTK rarefaction, the Chao1 estimator, and Recon v2.1 estimates of unobserved clonotypes. For all TCRbeta clonotypes obtained by the gDNA method from a few donors, generation probabilities were computed with OLGA. TCRdb stores this immuneACCESS table with in-frame sequences only. Part of the clones is absent; in the studies checked, under half of the shortfall reflects unresolved V genes, and no reason is known for the rest. For V, J and clone size, that table is used; D and trimming come from the DNA. The sample data list 980,000 or so clones, and 76% of these were observed just once. Over 1.3% of the sample is taken by the ten largest.

Donors were healthy HIV-negative adults with no recently reported acute infections or vaccinations. Every donor was a Caucasian adult residing in Nashville, Tennessee, USA. CD4+ T cells were enriched by magnetic negative selection; naive cells were then positively selected on CD45RA, and the negative fraction formed the memory subset. Blood was obtained by leukapheresis, after which PBMCs were separated by Ficoll-Histopaque density gradient centrifugation and cryopreserved in liquid nitrogen vapor phase. Purity and quantity of every magnetically sorted T cell population were checked by analytical flow cytometry. Each sorted fraction had its genomic DNA isolated and then quantified by UV absorbance on a Nanodrop 2000c. The paper's findings and limits, for the study overall: Sampling was limited to blood, and TCR repertoires in tissue likely differ from TCR repertoires in blood. Based on pairwise subsampling, the degree of clonotype sharing among donors was expected to be affected by sequencing depth. Even with the large sequencing depth, rarefaction of the sorted-subset datasets indicated that sequencing was incomplete. When a few donors were compared, the shared fraction of clonotypes was around 5% for naive CD4, more than 3% for naive CD8, 2% to 2.5% for memory CD4, and about 0.36% for memory CD8. Naive subsets generally had larger estimated clonotype richness than memory subsets. Clonotypes shared by all four sorted-subset donors showed higher generation probabilities than non-shared clonotypes. The small number of donors limited the genetic and exposure-history diversity represented.

The V and J segments used are TRBV6-1 and TRBJ1-6; the D segment could be TRBD1, given 6 matching bases. The source material was memory CD4+ T cells sorted from blood. This specimen's cell subset or site label, interpreted: CD45RA-negative fraction. The TCR originated in a man aged 18 to 35 in good health. CDR3 sequence: CASSEARGKIGSPLHF. The sequenced DNA is TGTGCCAGCAGTGAAGCCAGGGGAAAGATCGGTTCACCCCTCCACTTT.